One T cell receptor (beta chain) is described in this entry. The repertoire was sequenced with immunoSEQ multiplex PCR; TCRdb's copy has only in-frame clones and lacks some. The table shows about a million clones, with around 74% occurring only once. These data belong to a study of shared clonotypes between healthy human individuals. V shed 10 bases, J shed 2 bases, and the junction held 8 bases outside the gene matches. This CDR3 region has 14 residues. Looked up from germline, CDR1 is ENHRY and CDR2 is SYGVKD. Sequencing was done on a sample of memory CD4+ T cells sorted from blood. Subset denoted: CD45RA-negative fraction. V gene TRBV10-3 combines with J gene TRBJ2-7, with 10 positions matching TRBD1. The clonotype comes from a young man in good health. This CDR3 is CATTSGTGAYEQYF. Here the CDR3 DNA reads TGTGCCACGACTTCCGGGACAGGGGCCTACGAGCAGTACTTC.